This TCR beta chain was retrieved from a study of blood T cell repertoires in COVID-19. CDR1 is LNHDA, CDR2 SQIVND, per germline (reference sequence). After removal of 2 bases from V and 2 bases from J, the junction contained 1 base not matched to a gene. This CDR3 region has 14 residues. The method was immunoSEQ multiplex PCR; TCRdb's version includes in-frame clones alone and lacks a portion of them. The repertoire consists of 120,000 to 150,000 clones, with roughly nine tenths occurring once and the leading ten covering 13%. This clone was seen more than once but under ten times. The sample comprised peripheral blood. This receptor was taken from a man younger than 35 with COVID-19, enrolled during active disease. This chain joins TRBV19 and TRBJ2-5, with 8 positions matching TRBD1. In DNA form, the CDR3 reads TGTGCCAGTAGTATAACAGGGGGGCAAGAGACCCAGTACTTC. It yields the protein CASSITGGQETQYF.